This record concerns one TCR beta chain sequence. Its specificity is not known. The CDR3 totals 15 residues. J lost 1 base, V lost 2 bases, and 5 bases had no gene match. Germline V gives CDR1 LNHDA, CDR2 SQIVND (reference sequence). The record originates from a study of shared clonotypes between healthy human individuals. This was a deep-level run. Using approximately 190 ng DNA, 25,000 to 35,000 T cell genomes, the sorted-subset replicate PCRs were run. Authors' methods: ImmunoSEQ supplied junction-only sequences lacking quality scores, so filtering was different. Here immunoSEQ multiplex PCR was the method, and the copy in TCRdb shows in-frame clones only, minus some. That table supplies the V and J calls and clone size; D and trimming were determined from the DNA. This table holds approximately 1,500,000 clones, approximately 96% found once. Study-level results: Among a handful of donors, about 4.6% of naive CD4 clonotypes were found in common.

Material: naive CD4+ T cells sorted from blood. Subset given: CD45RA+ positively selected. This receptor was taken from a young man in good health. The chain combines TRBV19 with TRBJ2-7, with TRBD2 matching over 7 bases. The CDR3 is CASSILGGGSYEQYF. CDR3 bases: TGTGCCAGTAGTATATTAGGCGGGGGTTCCTACGAGCAGTACTTC.